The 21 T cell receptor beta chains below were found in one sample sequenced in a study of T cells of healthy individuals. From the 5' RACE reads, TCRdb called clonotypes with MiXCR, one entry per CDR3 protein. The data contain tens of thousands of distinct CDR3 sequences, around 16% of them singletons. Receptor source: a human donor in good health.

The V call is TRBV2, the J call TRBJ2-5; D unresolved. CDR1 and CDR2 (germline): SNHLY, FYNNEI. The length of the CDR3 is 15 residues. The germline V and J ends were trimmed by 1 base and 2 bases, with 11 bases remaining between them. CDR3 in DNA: TGTGCCAGCAGTGAAGGTCCAGCAACGCAAGAGACCCAGTACTTC. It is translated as CASSEGPATQETQYF.

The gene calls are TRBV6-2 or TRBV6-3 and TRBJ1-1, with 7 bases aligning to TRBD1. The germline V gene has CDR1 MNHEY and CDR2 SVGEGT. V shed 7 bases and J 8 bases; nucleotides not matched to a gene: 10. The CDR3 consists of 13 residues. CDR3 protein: CASKEQGRGEAFF. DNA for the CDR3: TGTGCCAGCAAGGAACAGGGGAGGGGGGAAGCTTTCTTT.

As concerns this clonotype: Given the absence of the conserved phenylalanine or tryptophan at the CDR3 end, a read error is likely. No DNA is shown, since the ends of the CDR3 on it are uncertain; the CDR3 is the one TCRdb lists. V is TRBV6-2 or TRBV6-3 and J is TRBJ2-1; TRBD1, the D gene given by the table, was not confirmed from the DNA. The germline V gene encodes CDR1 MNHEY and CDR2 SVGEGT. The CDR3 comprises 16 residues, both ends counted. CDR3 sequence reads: CASSYSGGGSPLYMNR.

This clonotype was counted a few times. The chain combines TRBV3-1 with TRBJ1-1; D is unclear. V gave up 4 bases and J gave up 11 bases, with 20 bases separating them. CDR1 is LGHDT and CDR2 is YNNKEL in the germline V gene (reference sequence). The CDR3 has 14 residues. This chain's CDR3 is CASSPHDSDARAFF. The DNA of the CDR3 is TGTGCCAGCAGCCCGCACGACTCCGACGCCCGGGCTTTCTTT.

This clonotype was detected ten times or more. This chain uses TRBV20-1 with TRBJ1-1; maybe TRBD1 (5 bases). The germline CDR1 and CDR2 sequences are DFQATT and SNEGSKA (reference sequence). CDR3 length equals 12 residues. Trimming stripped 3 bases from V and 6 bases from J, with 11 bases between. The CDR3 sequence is CSASQGGSEAFF. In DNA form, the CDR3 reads TGCAGTGCTAGTCAGGGAGGATCTGAAGCTTTCTTT.

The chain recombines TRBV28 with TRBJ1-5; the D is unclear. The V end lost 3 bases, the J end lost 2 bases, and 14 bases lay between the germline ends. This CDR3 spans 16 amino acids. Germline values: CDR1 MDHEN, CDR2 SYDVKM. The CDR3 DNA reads TGTGCCAGCAGTTTGAACACCGGAGGTGGCAATCAGCCCCAGCATTTT. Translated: CASSLNTGGGNQPQHF.

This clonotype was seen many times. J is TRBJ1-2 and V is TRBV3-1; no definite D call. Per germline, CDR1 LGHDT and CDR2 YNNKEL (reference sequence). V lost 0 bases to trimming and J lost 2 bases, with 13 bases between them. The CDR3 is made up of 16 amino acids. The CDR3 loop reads CASSQDSGRVNYGYTF. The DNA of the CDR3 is TGTGCCAGCAGCCAAGATTCCGGCAGAGTGAACTATGGCTACACCTTC.

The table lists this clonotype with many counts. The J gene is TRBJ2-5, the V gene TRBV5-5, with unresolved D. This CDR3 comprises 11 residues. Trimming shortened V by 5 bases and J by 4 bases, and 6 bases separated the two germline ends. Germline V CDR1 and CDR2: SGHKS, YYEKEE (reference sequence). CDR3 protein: CASRILETQYF. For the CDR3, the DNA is TGTGCCAGCAGGATACTAGAGACCCAGTACTTC.

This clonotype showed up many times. The CDR3 DNA reads as TGTGCCAGCAGTCGTCAACCCCCGGGACTCGGAAACACCGGGGAGCTGTTTTTT. Its protein product is CASSRQPPGLGNTGELFF. V is TRBV28 and J is TRBJ2-2; the D gene is possibly TRBD2 (6 bases). V was shortened by 5 bases and J by 2 bases, with 21 bases between the two germline ends. Germline values: CDR1 MDHEN, CDR2 SYDVKM. The CDR3 spans 18 residues.

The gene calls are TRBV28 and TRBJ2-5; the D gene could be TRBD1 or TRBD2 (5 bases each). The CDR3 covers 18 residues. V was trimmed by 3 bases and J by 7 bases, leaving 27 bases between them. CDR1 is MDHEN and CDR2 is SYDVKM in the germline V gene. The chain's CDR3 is CASSLLGSALGDLGTQYF. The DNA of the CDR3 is TGTGCCAGCAGTTTGTTAGGGTCGGCTTTGGGGGATCTGGGGACCCAGTACTTC.

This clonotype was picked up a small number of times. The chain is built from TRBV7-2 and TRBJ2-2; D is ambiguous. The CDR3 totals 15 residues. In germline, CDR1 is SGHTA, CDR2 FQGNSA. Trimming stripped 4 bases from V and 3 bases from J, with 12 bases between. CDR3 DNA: TGTGCCAGCAGCTCCCGGACCACTGACACCGGGGAGCTGTTTTTT. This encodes CASSSRTTDTGELFF.

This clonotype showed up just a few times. CDR3 sequence: CASSLEDRGSDGELFF. The DNA of the CDR3 is TGTGCCAGCAGTTTAGAGGACAGGGGGTCGGACGGGGAGCTGTTTTTT. This chain links TRBV27 with TRBJ2-2, with 10 bases aligning to TRBD1. Germline V gives CDR1 MNHEY, CDR2 SMNVEV (reference sequence). This CDR3 region has 16 residues. Losses at the gene ends were 2 bases for V and 7 bases for J; bases not matched to a gene: 7.

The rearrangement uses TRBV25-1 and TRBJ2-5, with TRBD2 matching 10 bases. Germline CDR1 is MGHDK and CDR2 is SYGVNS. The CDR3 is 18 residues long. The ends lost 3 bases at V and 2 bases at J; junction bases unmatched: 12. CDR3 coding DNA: TGTGCCAGCAGTGATACCCAAGGACTAGCGGAAAGGCAAGAGACCCAGTACTTC. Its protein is CASSDTQGLAERQETQYF.

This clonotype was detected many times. CDR3 nucleotides: TGCGCCAGCACCTATCAACCAACAGGGGGCCGGGAGAATGAGCAGTTCTTC. This encodes CASTYQPTGGRENEQFF. This sequence joins TRBV5-1 and TRBJ2-1, with 9 positions matching TRBD1. The CDR3 runs 17 residues. The V gene's germline CDR1 is SGHRS and CDR2 YFSETQ. With 6 bases clipped from V and 7 bases from J, the junction kept 17 bases outside the gene matches.

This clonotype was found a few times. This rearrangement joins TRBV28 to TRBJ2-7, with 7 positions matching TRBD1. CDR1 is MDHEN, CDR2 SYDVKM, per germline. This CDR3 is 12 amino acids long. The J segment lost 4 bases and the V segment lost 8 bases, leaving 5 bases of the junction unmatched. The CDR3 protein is CASGLGQYEQYF. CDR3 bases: TGTGCCAGCGGGCTGGGACAGTACGAGCAGTACTTC.

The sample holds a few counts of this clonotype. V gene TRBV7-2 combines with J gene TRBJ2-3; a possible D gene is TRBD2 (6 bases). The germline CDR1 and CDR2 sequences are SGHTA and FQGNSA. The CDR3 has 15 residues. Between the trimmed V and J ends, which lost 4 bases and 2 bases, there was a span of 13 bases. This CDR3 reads CASSSQRAYTDTQYF. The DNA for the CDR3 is TGTGCCAGCAGCTCACAGCGGGCATACACAGATACGCAGTATTTT.

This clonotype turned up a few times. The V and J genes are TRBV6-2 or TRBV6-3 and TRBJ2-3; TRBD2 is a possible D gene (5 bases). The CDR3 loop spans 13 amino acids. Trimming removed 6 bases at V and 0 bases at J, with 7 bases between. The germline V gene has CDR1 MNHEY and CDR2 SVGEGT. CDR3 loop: CASRRTSTDTQYF. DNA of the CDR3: TGTGCCAGCAGGAGGACTAGCACAGATACGCAGTATTTT.

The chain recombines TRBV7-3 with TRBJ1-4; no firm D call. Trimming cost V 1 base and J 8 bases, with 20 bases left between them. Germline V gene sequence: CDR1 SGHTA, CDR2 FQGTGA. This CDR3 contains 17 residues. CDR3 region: CASSLIGRASEGEKLFF. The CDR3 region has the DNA TGTGCCAGCAGCTTAATTGGGCGAGCTTCCGAGGGCGAAAAACTGTTTTTT.

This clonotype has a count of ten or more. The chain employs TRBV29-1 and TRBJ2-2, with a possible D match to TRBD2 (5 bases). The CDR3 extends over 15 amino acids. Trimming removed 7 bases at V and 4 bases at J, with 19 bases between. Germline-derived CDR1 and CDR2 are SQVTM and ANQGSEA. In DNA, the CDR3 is TGCAGCGCCCAAACTAGGAAGGTTGGCACCGGGGAGCTGTTTTTT. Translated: CSAQTRKVGTGELFF.

The CDR3 DNA is TGCAGCGTTGAGGGTGGGGTATCTGTCGGGACCGGGGAGCTGTTTTTT. Encoded protein: CSVEGGVSVGTGELFF. This rearrangement joins TRBV29-1 to TRBJ2-2; unclear D gene. Germline V gene data show CDR1 as SQVTM and CDR2 as ANQGSEA. Trimming took off 3 bases at V and 5 bases at J, with 19 bases between the two ends. The CDR3 is 16 residues long.

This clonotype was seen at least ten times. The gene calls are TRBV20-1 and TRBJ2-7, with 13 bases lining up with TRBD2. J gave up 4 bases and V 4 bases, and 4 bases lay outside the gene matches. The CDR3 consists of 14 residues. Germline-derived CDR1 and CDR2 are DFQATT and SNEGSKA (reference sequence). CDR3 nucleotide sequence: TGCAGTGCTAAGACTAGCGGGGGGCTTTACGAGCAGTACTTC. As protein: CSAKTSGGLYEQYF.